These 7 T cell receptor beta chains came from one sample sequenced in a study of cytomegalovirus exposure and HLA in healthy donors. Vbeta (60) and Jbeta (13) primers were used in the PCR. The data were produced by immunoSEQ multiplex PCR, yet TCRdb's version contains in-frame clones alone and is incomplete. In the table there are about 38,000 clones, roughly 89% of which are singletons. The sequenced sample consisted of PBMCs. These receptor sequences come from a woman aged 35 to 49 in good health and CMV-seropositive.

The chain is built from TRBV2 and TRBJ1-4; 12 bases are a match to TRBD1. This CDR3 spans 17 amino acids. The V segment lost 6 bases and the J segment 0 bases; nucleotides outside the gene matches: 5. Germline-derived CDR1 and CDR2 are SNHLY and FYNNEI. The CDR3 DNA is TGTGCCAGCAGATCGGGACAGGGGGCGACAACTAATGAAAAACTGTTTTTT. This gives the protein CASRSGQGATTNEKLFF.

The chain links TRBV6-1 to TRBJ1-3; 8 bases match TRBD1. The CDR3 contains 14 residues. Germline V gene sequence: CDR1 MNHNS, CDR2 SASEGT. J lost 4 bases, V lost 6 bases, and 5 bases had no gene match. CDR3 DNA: TGTGCCAGCAGGGCAGGGGGCTCAGGAAACACCATATATTTT. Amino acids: CASRAGGSGNTIYF.

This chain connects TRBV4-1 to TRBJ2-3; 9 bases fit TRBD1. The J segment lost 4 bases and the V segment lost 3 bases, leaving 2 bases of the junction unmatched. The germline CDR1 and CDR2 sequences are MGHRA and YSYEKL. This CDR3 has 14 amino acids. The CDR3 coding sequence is TGCGCCAGCAGCCATGGGGACAGGGCAGATACGCAGTATTTT. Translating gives CASSHGDRADTQYF.

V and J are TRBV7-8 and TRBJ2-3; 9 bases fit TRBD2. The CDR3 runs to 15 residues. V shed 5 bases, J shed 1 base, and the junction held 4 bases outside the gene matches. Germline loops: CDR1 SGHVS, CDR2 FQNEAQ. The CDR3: CASSVRLAGTDTQYF. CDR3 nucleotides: TGTGCCAGCAGCGTAAGACTAGCGGGCACAGATACGCAGTATTTT.

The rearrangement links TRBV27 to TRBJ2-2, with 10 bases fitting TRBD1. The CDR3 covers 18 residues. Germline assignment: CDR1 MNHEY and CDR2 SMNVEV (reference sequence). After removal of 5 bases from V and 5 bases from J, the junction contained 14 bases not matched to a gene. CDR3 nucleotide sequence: TGTGCCAGCAGTCATGGGACAGGGGTGAGCCTTAAAACCGGGGAGCTGTTTTTT. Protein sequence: CASSHGTGVSLKTGELFF.

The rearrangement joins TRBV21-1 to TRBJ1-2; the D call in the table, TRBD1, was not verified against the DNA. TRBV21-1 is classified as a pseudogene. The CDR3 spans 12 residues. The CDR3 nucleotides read TGTGCCAGCAATACAGCCTCCTATGGCTACACCTTC. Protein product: CASNTASYGYTF.

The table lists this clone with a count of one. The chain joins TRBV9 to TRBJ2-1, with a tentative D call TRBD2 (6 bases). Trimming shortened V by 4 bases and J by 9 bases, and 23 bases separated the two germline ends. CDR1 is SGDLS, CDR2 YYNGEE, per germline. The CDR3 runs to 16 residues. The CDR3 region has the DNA TGTGCCAGCAGCCTAGCGTCCCAGCCGACAGCGGGTGAGCAGTTCTTC. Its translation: CASSLASQPTAGEQFF.